Given below is one TCR beta chain in context. Antigen unknown. The data are from a study of cytomegalovirus exposure and HLA in healthy donors. General study results and limits: Prediction of most subjects' HLA-A and HLA-B alleles by TCR beta sequences was reportedly accurate.

As for the donors, each was a healthy bone marrow donor. Despite likely unrecorded immune exposures, the donors were nominally healthy at the time of sampling. In the PCR, 60 Vbeta and 13 Jbeta primers were used. As processed by the authors: As a later analysis found, there were 80 million to 90 million unique TCR beta chains, of which roughly 11 million were shared. Sequencing was performed with immunoSEQ multiplex PCR; in TCRdb, only in-frame clones are kept and a portion is missing. The DNA was the basis for D and trimming; V, J and clone size are from that table. The top ten hold roughly 3.6% of the sample, which has 120,000 or so clones, over 65% seen once. The sequencing input was PBMCs. The clonotype comes from a man aged 30-40 years in good health and CMV-seronegative.

The CDR3 loop is CASGPGGGHYNEQFF. The CDR3 bases are TGTGCCAGCGGACCCGGAGGGGGCCACTACAATGAGCAGTTCTTC. The rearrangement uses TRBV6-1 and TRBJ2-1; possible D gene TRBD1, 7 bases. The germline V gene has CDR1 MNHNS and CDR2 SASEGT. The CDR3 extends over 15 amino acids. Trimming shortened V by 8 bases and J by 3 bases, and 17 bases separated the two germline ends.